This TCR beta chain came from a study of CD8 T cells in Susac syndrome. Germline CDR1 and CDR2: MDHEN and SYDVKM. The CDR3 totals 18 residues. Losses at the gene ends were 1 base for V and 2 bases for J; bases not matched to a gene: 9. General observations from the study: In its TCR sequencing and HLA analysis, the study acknowledged that the number of individuals was relatively small.

TCR beta sequencing covered blood CD8+ and CD4+ T cells. Random hexamers served to reverse transcribe roughly 0.5 to 1 ug RNA. immunoSEQ multiplex PCR amplified TCR beta CDR3 across 54 Vbeta, 13 Jbeta. Each CDR3 protein is one row after TCRdb ran MiXCR on the immunoSEQ multiplex PCR reads. The table lists roughly 400,000 distinct CDR3 sequences, approximately 85% of them singletons. Only one count was recorded for this clonotype. The antigen is undetermined. This TCR was sampled from a human donor with multiple sclerosis. V is TRBV28 and J is TRBJ2-5; 11 positions agree with TRBD2. The sequencing sample was made of CD8+ T cells from PBMCs. The CDR3: CASSLLAGGPEGQETQYF. DNA for the CDR3: TGTGCCAGCAGTTTATTAGCGGGAGGGCCCGAGGGTCAAGAGACCCAGTACTTC.